The sequence of this T cell receptor (beta chain) was determined in a study of blood T cells in healthy people across ages (dated by TCRdb to between 2015 and 2016). At the level of the whole study: Template switching captured roughly one uniquely barcoded TCR beta cDNA molecule per two T cells in model experiments. The donors were divided into four age groups: young (average approximately 16 years), middle-aged (about 40), aged (about 61) and long-lived (82). Age-related changes in TCR beta repertoire diversity were measured in the study by deep sequencing normalized with unique cDNA molecular identifiers. For two donors (one aged 18 to 30 and one aged 80 or older), the study analyzed two additional independent replicas of 1 million unique cDNA reads from the same blood draw. Study-wide conclusions, independent of this receptor: Because donor CMV infection status was unknown, age-related changes in expanded clonotypes were potentially confounded. As age increased, observed TCR beta diversity per million T cells dropped in a roughly linear way, and a significant reduction was already evident by age 40. Estimates of total diversity based on one million sequenced T cells were considered lower bounds and underestimates. Bulk unsorted PBMC profiling prevented conclusive comparison of naive and antigen-experienced compartments. There was a strong correlation between observed TCR beta diversity and the percentage of naive T cells measured by flow cytometry. Compared with the aged group, more naive CD4+ T cells, fewer expanded clones and increased TCR diversity were shown by the long-lived group, suggesting age selection.

The library was produced with 5' RACE. TCRdb lists the instrument as Illumina HiSeq 2500. A second PCR of about 6 to 11 cycles was performed with a sample-barcoded 5' primer and a J-beta primer mix. A template-switch 5' adaptor carrying 12 random nucleotides introduced a unique molecular identifier onto each TCR beta cDNA molecule. Each sample yielded at least 2.5 million CDR3-containing paired-end reads. First-strand cDNA was synthesized from all RNA with the Mint cDNA synthesis kit, primed by a TRBC-specific oligonucleotide. Following uracil-DNA glycosylase treatment, all cDNA underwent a first 18-cycle PCR with the universal primers M1SS and BC2_uni_R. Regarding the original processing steps: For normalization, 1 million high-quality reads, each with a distinct molecular identifier, were randomly selected from each sample. Reads with shared molecular identifiers were discarded instead of being binned into consensus sequences. MiTCR, run with a Q25 quality threshold and the strictest error-elimination algorithm, handled CDR3 identification, clonotype clustering and error correction. A nonparametric unseen species model with Euler transformation was used to estimate lower-bound total TCR beta diversity. In TCRdb, the public reads were trimmed at Q25 with fastp and aligned with MiXCR, with productive beta chains retained. Duplicate CDR3 protein sequences are folded into a single record with the most common DNA and genes. The V and J calls, along with clone size, are taken from TCRdb and not from the paper's own processing. The sample table records some 890,000 distinct CDR3 sequences; 25% to 35% of these occur just once. The ten largest clones add up to approximately 10% of the sample.

Donors were 39 systemically healthy Caucasian individuals from Russia aged about 6 to 100 years. Roughly 10 milliliters of peripheral blood were drawn from each donor into EDTA-treated Vacutainer tubes. Ficoll-Paque density-gradient centrifugation was used to isolate PBMCs, with at least 7 million per sample. Total RNA, at least 6 micrograms per sample, was extracted from PBMCs with Trizol reagent. For every donor, flow cytometry on a PBMC aliquot measured the percentage of naive CD45RAhigh/CD27high T cells. This clonotype has a handful of counts. The antigen it recognizes is unknown. Base qualities are missing; no much larger clone stands one base away. Via the germline V gene (reference sequence), CDR1 is DFQATT and CDR2 SNEGSKA. The CDR3, cysteine through phenylalanine, is 12 amino acids long. Only the CDR3 DNA is retained, 36 bases long and in frame from the first base. V is clipped by 6 bases and J by 0 bases, and the sequence between their germline boundaries is 9 bases long.

In addition, the sample was reused for a study of T cells of mothers and their children. Reported in the second study: Donors were nine systemically healthy Caucasian individuals: three mothers and their six children. cDNA synthesis used all of the extracted RNA, with roughly 1.5 ug of RNA in each 15 ul reaction. In the second PCR, the M1S primer added sample barcodes and 2-4 random nucleotides. Each mother yielded over 8 million TCR beta CDR3 reads and each child about 3 million reads. In both related and unrelated pairs, thymic selection shapes the output of TCR recombination in a similar way, with inherited differences having only a minor effect. Normalized repertoire overlap in related mother-child pairs was always slightly higher than in unrelated mother-child pairs, but the difference was never significant. No persistent microchimeric T cell clones were detected, at a sensitivity of approximately 100 clones per million clonotypes. Deep NGS was used in the study to compare the TCR beta repertoires of mothers and children and to look for features that separate related mother-child pairs from unrelated individuals. The mean age was roughly 36 +/- 4 years for the mothers and approximately 11 +/- 4 years for the children. After adapters were ligated using NEBNext reagents, the libraries underwent 100+100 nt paired-end sequencing on an Illumina HiSeq 2000. Mother and child libraries were prepared a month apart and sequenced in separate runs to prevent cross-contamination. For each donor, between roughly 450,000 and 2,200,000 distinct TCR beta clonotypes were identified. Naive TCR beta clonotypes were estimated from low-frequency clonotypes matched to each donor's FACS-determined naive share, without sorting.

The sequencing input was blood. Recombination joined TRBV20-1 with TRBJ2-7; no D gene call is confident. This sequence was found in a woman between 35 and 50 years old in good health. The CDR3 protein sequence reads: CSARVGSYEQYF. The nucleotide sequence is given as TGCAGTGCCCGCGTCGGCTCCTACGAGCAGTACTTC.